This TCR beta chain was recovered during a study of T cell repertoires in cytomegalovirus infection. Turning to the study itself: In public TCR beta signatures, there were indications of both CMV infection and matching HLA type.

As for this clonotype: Antigen unknown.

TCRdb analysed the reads with MiXCR anew, one entry per CDR3 protein. The repertoire holds 150,000 to 200,000 distinct CDR3 sequences, with about 21% as singletons. General study findings and limits: Identification of carriers of CMV plus the relevant HLA was achieved through cumulative public TCR beta family frequency.

This clonotype originated in a human donor in good health (CMV status not recorded). Some clones in this sample may be carry-over from other donors' samples. The sequenced sample was PBMCs.

In DNA form, the CDR3 reads TGCGCCAGCAGTCACCCACAGGCCGATAATGAAAAACTGTTTTTT. Encoded protein: CASSHPQADNEKLFF. The genes are TRBV23-1 and TRBJ1-4; perhaps TRBD1 as D (5 bases). TRBV23-1 counts as an open reading frame of uncertain function. V lost 3 bases and J 4 bases, leaving 12 bases between the germline ends. The CDR3 contains 15 residues.